These 16 T cell receptor beta chains were sequenced from one sample in a study of PD-1 blockade in classical Hodgkin lymphoma. Relapse after autologous stem cell transplantation occurred in every patient, and brentuximab vedotin exposure varied. Some clones are missing from TCRdb's copy, which holds only in-frame ones; the method was immunoSEQ multiplex PCR. The table includes some 96,000 clones, roughly 76% detected once. Material: peripheral blood mononuclear cells (PBMCs), obtained before the second cycle of nivolumab. The receptors stem from a human donor with classical Hodgkin lymphoma.

This chain links TRBV6-6 with TRBJ1-1; no reliable D call. The germline CDR1 and CDR2 sequences are MNHNY and SVGAGI (reference sequence). Trimming cost V 4 bases and J 0 bases, with 9 bases left between them. This CDR3 has 14 amino acids. The CDR3 spells CASSSSILNTEAFF. The CDR3, as DNA: TGTGCCAGCAGTTCTTCCATTCTGAACACTGAAGCTTTCTTT.

V is TRBV15 and J is TRBJ1-4; D unclear. The CDR3 loop spans 12 amino acids. V lost 2 bases, J lost 5 bases, and 3 bases lay in between. CDR1 is LNHNV and CDR2 is YYDKDF in the germline V gene (reference sequence). The CDR3 coding sequence is TGTGCCACCAGCAGACCGAATGAAAAACTGTTTTTT. This codes for CATSRPNEKLFF.

The genes are TRBV7-2 and TRBJ2-5, with TRBD2 matching over 8 bases. Germline CDR1 SGHTA, CDR2 FQGNSA. This CDR3 contains 16 residues. Germline trimming cut 5 bases from V and 5 bases from J; bases unmatched to any gene: 13. CDR3 residues: CASSRTPGGRVETQYF. Written as DNA, the CDR3 is TGTGCCAGCAGCCGGACCCCGGGGGGGAGGGTTGAGACCCAGTACTTC. The entire variable domain, with the rest obtained from reference TRBV7-2 and TRBJ2-5, is as follows: GAGVSQSPSNKVTEKGKDVELRCDPISGHTALYWYRQSLGQGLEFLIYFQGNSAPDKSGLPSDRFSAERTGGSVSTLTIQRTQQEDSAVYLCASSRTPGGRVETQYFGPGTRLLVL.

The chain joins TRBV7-9 to TRBJ2-5; possible D gene TRBD1, 5 bases. Trimming stripped 3 bases from V and 4 bases from J, with 12 bases between. CDR1 and CDR2 from the germline V gene are SEHNR and FQNEAQ (reference sequence). CDR3 length equals 14 residues. This CDR3 reads CASSFPSRGETQYF. The CDR3 coding sequence is TGTGCCAGCAGCTTCCCGAGTAGGGGAGAGACCCAGTACTTC.

A single count supports this clone. This chain uses TRBV30 with TRBJ1-2, with 10 positions matching TRBD1. In germline, CDR1 is GTSNPN, CDR2 SVGIG (reference sequence). J lost 4 bases, V lost 3 bases, and 5 bases had no gene match. The CDR3 has 14 amino acids. CDR3 region: CAWRETGGVYGYTF. CDR3 sequence (DNA): TGTGCCTGGAGGGAGACAGGGGGCGTCTATGGCTACACCTTC.

The sample holds a few counts of this clone. The chain uses TRBV29-1 and TRBJ1-5; possible D gene TRBD1, 5 bases. Germline CDR1 reads SQVTM; CDR2 reads ANQGSEA. There are 14 residues in the CDR3. V shed 6 bases and J shed 1 base, with 13 bases lying between them. DNA of the CDR3: TGCAGCGTGGGGACTGGTGTAAGCAATCAGCCCCAGCATTTT. It specifies CSVGTGVSNQPQHF.

This clone was observed many times. The J gene is TRBJ1-1, the V gene TRBV7-8; D ambiguous. The germline V gene encodes CDR1 SGHVS and CDR2 FQNEAQ. V gave up 0 bases and J gave up 7 bases, with 12 bases separating them. The CDR3 runs to 14 residues. The CDR3 loop reads CASSLAAERSEAFF. CDR3 nucleotides: TGTGCCAGCAGCTTAGCGGCGGAAAGAAGTGAAGCTTTCTTT.

The chain links TRBV29-1 to TRBJ2-5; TRBD2 matches 10 bases. The J call is uncertain, as TRBJ2-7 better fits the DNA end. Per the germline V gene, CDR1 is SQVTM and CDR2 is ANQGSEA. The CDR3 contains 13 residues. For the CDR3, the DNA is TGCAGCGTCACTAGCGGGATGCCCTACGAGCAGTACTTC. It encodes CSVTSGMPYEQYF.

J is TRBJ2-1 and V is TRBV7-9; 11 bases agree with TRBD2. V was pared by 1 base and J by 5 bases, with 7 bases of the junction left unmatched. The CDR3 has 17 amino acids. Looked up from germline, CDR1 is SEHNR and CDR2 is FQNEAQ (reference sequence). The CDR3 DNA follows: TGTGCCAGCAGCTTAGAGGGGGGACTAGCGGATAACAATGAGCAGTTCTTC. Encoded protein: CASSLEGGLADNNEQFF. The whole variable domain, filled in from reference TRBV7-9 and TRBJ2-1, reads DTGVSQNPRHKITKRGQNVTFRCDPISEHNRLYWYRQTLGQGPEFLTYFQNEAQLEKSRLLSDRFSAERPKGSFSTLEIQRTEQGDSAMYLCASSLEGGLADNNEQFFGPGTRLTVL.

The rearrangement joins TRBV28 to TRBJ2-7; D not resolved. The CDR3 length is 13 residues. V shed 6 bases and J shed 7 bases, with 16 bases lying between them. CDR1 MDHEN and CDR2 SYDVKM come from the germline V gene. CDR3 DNA sequence: TGTGCCAGCAGCCTGATACTCCCTGGGGAGCAGTACTTC. It specifies CASSLILPGEQYF.

The genes are TRBV30 and TRBJ1-2; 8 bases match TRBD1. The germline V gene has CDR1 GTSNPN and CDR2 SVGIG (reference sequence). J was trimmed by 8 bases and V by 3 bases; bases with no gene match: 8. The CDR3 is made up of 13 amino acids. The CDR3 here is CAWSDTGGGGYTF. The CDR3 DNA follows: TGTGCCTGGAGCGATACAGGGGGGGGAGGCTACACCTTC.

V is TRBV7-2 and J is TRBJ2-5, with no clear D. The CDR3 has 13 residues. V was pared by 3 bases and J by 2 bases, with 7 bases between. The germline V gene encodes CDR1 SGHTA and CDR2 FQGNSA. The CDR3 region has the DNA TGTGCCAGCAGCTTTGGACCTCAAGAGACCCAGTACTTC. Encoded protein: CASSFGPQETQYF. The full variable domain, its missing parts supplied by reference TRBV7-2 and TRBJ2-5, is GAGVSQSPSNKVTEKGKDVELRCDPISGHTALYWYRQSLGQGLEFLIYFQGNSAPDKSGLPSDRFSAERTGGSVSTLTIQRTQQEDSAVYLCASSFGPQETQYFGPGTRLLVL.

The chain is built from TRBV7-8 and TRBJ2-1; 7 bases agree with TRBD2. Per germline, CDR1 SGHVS and CDR2 FQNEAQ. There are 15 residues in the CDR3. V lost 5 bases, J lost 7 bases, and 11 bases stayed unmatched. CDR3 DNA: TGTGCCAGCAGCCCTTATGGGAGGGCCGCGAATGAGCAGTTCTTC. It encodes CASSPYGRAANEQFF.

The rearrangement uses TRBV30 and TRBJ1-2; D ambiguous. CDR1 and CDR2 (germline): GTSNPN, SVGIG (reference sequence). With 8 bases removed from V and 4 bases from J, the gap between germline ends came to 11 bases. This CDR3 has 11 residues. The CDR3 region is CAMPGSYGYTF. The CDR3, as DNA: TGTGCCATGCCGGGATCCTATGGCTACACCTTC.

This clone occurred a few times. The gene calls are TRBV9 and TRBJ2-5, with D possibly TRBD1 on 6 matching bases. Trimming shortened V by 0 bases and J by 4 bases, and 7 bases separated the two germline ends. The CDR3 runs to 13 residues. CDR1 is SGDLS and CDR2 is YYNGEE in the germline V gene. CDR3 region: CASSVGQVETQYF. The CDR3 DNA is TGTGCCAGCAGCGTAGGACAGGTAGAGACCCAGTACTTC. The variable domain in full, completed from reference TRBV9 and TRBJ2-5, reads DSGVTQTPKHLITATGQRVTLRCSPRSGDLSVYWYQQSLDQGLQFLIQYYNGEERAKGNILERFSAQQFPDLHSELNLSSLELGDSALYFCASSVGQVETQYFGPGTRLLVL.

The chain uses TRBV7-6 and TRBJ2-1, with TRBD2 matching 8 bases. The CDR3 length is 16 residues. Trimming cost V 5 bases and J 9 bases; bases outside gene matches: 15. Germline V gives CDR1 SGHVS, CDR2 FNYEAQ. CDR3 sequence reads: CASSPPGLGGWGEQFF. The DNA for the CDR3 is TGTGCCAGCAGCCCGCCGGGACTAGGTGGTTGGGGTGAGCAGTTCTTC.